This T cell receptor beta chain was captured by sequencing in a study of CD8 T cells in Susac syndrome. Points from the study as a whole: Peak Susac CD8+ clonal expansion was seen in TEMRA cells and active patients.

Negative isolation yielded the CD8+ and CD4+ T cells, while FACS enriched the TEMRA cells. With random hexamers, roughly 0.45 to 1 ug RNA was reverse transcribed. TCR beta CDR3 was amplified by immunoSEQ multiplex PCR. This amplification extended across 54 Vbeta and 13 Jbeta segments. Each CDR3 protein gets one entry after TCRdb re-called the immunoSEQ multiplex PCR reads with MiXCR. Here the sample spans fewer than 80,000 distinct CDR3 sequences, around 94% being singletons. With regard to this clonotype: No antigen is known for it.

CDR1 and CDR2 (germline): SGDLS, YYNGEE. V dropped 3 bases and J dropped 4 bases, with 13 bases sitting between them. The CDR3 loop spans 14 amino acids. The clonotype was recovered from a human donor with Susac syndrome. This chain uses TRBV9 with TRBJ1-2, with D possibly matching TRBD1 (6 bases). The sample comprised CD8+ T cells from PBMCs. The DNA for the CDR3 is TGTGCCAGCAGCGAGACAGGCCCCGGCTATGGCTACACCTTC. It codes for CASSETGPGYGYTF.